This T cell receptor (beta chain) was identified during a study of cytomegalovirus exposure and HLA in healthy donors (dated by TCRdb to the late 2010s). In terms of the full investigation: An earlier analysis of approximately 590 of the donors reported about 250 Gb of sequence data and some 120 million unique TCR beta sequences from 150 million to 200 million T cells. An early release covering around 630 HLA-typed donors comprised approximately 290 gigabases of sequencing data and approximately 85 million unique TCR sequences. Of the roughly 390 genotyped donors, more than 75% were placed in the genetic ancestry cluster associated with self-reported Caucasian donors. The aim of the study was to test whether cataloging public T cell receptors could identify signatures of past pathogen exposure. The study profiled the T cell repertoires of around 700 subjects by immunosequencing and related them to cytomegalovirus serostatus. A separate validation cohort of 100 to 150 different subjects was used in addition to the 666-subject first cohort. The study combined high-throughput TCR immunosequencing, statistical association of individual TCRs with disease status, and machine learning to predict cytomegalovirus infection status. In a later analysis, previously published TCR beta repertoires from 550 to 750 donors were re-analyzed and high-resolution HLA genotyping was added so that TCR occurrence patterns could be studied. The later analysis used no new phenotypic data to find candidate immune exposures, relying instead on TCR beta sequences and their occurrence across donors. To decide whether each TCR beta V gene segment behaved as functional or pseudogenic, an earlier analysis of approximately 600 of the donors relied on high-throughput TCR beta sequencing. Donor age, sex, ethnicity and CMV serostatus were collected together with the repertoire data. A later genetic analysis used genome-wide SNP genotypes for about 60% of the 666 donors, treating that subset as a discovery cohort. All discovery cohort repertoires had been generated using a single sequencing platform. Both class I and class II loci were covered by HLA typing, at four-digit resolution. Typing coverage varied by locus: roughly 620-640 donors for A, B, C, DRB1 and DQB1; roughly 500 for DQA1; about 570 for DPA1; more than 450 for DPB1. Roughly five DR-DQ haplotypes were handled as single units for association and clustering because linkage in the cohort was strong. Across approximately 420 genotyped donors of the cohort, an average of about 240,000 unique TCR beta nucleotide sequences per donor were sequenced, and roughly a sixth of those sequences were non-productive. On the study overall, not on this receptor specifically: The 87-base-pair reads could not distinguish some IMGT-functional V segments, including TRBV6-2 and TRBV6-3, so those segments were excluded. A further reported finding was that TCR beta sequences accurately predicted the HLA-A and HLA-B alleles for most subjects in the first cohort. In an earlier analysis of some 640 of the donors, most TCR beta V segments were observed in productive rearrangements about 87% or about 30% of the time, broadly matching IMGT annotations. CMV serostatus was the only immune exposure information available for the cohort. When HLA alleles, especially DR and DQ, strongly co-occurred, attributing TCR associations to individual alleles was difficult. It was suggested by the authors that the approach could potentially be generalized to other disease states and immunological phenotypes. In a later analysis, HLA-associated TCR beta chains were found to be more clonally expanded and to have lower generation probabilities than equally common non-associated chains. Linkage disequilibrium might explain the correlated functional status among segregating V segments, but an unknown experimental factor could not be ruled out. A later analysis found that TCR association rates varied across HLA loci, with DRB1 alleles showing the most associated TCRs and HLA-C alleles the fewest. The study listed approximately 150 TCR beta chains as associated with cytomegalovirus. In vitro tests confirmed that a few of the cytomegalovirus-associated TCR beta chains recognize cytomegalovirus antigens. The classifier was reported to diagnose cytomegalovirus status with high specificity and sensitivity in both the original cohort and the validation cohort. At a false discovery rate of 0.05, a later analysis linked around 17,000 TCR beta sequences to specific HLA alleles. A later genetic analysis associated a missense DCLRE1C variant with V-gene and J-gene trimming of TCR beta chains, and an independent cohort replicated the association. A group of highly shared sequence variants was considered likely to be a technical artifact of the sequencing pipeline. The cohort was sequenced for TCR beta chains only, and without alpha or paired-chain data the features that could be detected were limited. A later genetic analysis reported fewer N-insertions in productive TCRs among donors in an Asian-associated ancestry cluster than the roughly 620-donor mean. Most TCR sequences were observed very rarely across donors, whereas some public TCRs were present in many individuals. Because counts were too low, fewer than 20 rarely observed V segments, including chromosome 9 orphons, were excluded from the earlier analysis of a few hundred of the donors. In a later analysis, several top co-occurrence clusters were reported to appear linked to parvovirus B19, influenza, CMV and Epstein-Barr virus. Most CMV-associated TCR beta chains appeared to be HLA-restricted in a later analysis, and the HLA associations seemed to be driven largely by CMV exposure. Presence/absence analyses assumed roughly uniform sequencing depth across donors, an assumption that may not hold. HLA typing was unavailable for some donors at each locus, so association tests used only the typed subset.

From cysteine to phenylalanine, the CDR3 is 15 amino acids long. The sequence is cut down to CDR3 DNA, 45 bases in frame from base 1. The germline V gene provides CDR1 SNHLY and CDR2 FYNNEI. Trimmed from V: 6 bases; trimmed from J: 4 bases; junction bases lacking a gene match: 9. In total, 600 or so healthy bone marrow donors made up the cohort. All cohort members were sampled while nominally healthy, although unrecorded immune exposures were likely present. The donor tested CMV seronegative and was one of the 352 seronegative cohort members. Each donor provided a peripheral blood sample, and peripheral blood mononuclear cells were used for TCR beta sequencing. The Qiagen DNeasy Blood Extraction Kit was used to extract genomic DNA from the blood cell samples. Library method: the immunoSEQ multiplex PCR assay. For the multiplex PCR, a mixture combining 60 forward primers for TCR Vbeta segments and 13 reverse primers for TCR Jbeta segments was used. The CDR3 region of rearranged TCR beta genes was amplified from genomic DNA by a multiplex PCR assay. The amplified TCR beta libraries were sequenced on the Illumina HiSeq System as 87-base-pair reads. Regarding the original processing steps: A later analysis counted some 74 million unique TCR beta chains across the 650 to 800 repertoires, and around 12 million of these chains were shared by at least two donors. Raw reads were error-corrected and collapsed into unique sequences by a nearest-neighbor algorithm in which closely related sequences were merged to remove PCR and sequencing errors. V, D and J gene segments were assigned by aligning CDR3 sequences to IMGT reference sequences. For a sequence to be retained, a match of at least six nucleotides was required to both a V gene segment and a J gene segment. Rearrangements were classified as productive when the CDR3 lacked stop codons and remained in frame with V and J, and all other rearrangements were classified as non-productive. Following IMGT convention, CDR3 was defined as the stretch from the second conserved V-encoded cysteine to the conserved J-encoded phenylalanine. The earlier analysis of about 590 of the donors excluded sequences that lacked an unambiguous match to a single V gene segment. An earlier analysis of 550 to 650 of the donors classified V segments as functional when productive rearrangements were above 56.7% and as segregating when the standard deviation between donors was above 5%. A statistical classification framework was built to diagnose cytomegalovirus status from the catalog of TCR beta chain sequences. In a later analysis, TCR nucleotide sequences were compared against IMGT/GENE-DB human TR gene sequences so that V and J genes could be assigned. In a later analysis, CDR3 sequences and most-parsimonious VDJ recombination scenarios were assigned using the TCRdist pipeline. In a later analysis, every TCR beta chain was defined by the combination of its CDR3 amino acid sequence and its V-gene family, and reads without a unique V-gene family were dropped. In a later analysis, approximately 640 highly shared, low-generation-probability nucleotide sequences were removed to address suspected cross-contamination and a sequencing artifact. For each public chain, a later analysis derived a clonal expansion index from normalized ranks of inferred template counts within each repertoire. In a later analysis, generation probabilities were computed using a VDJ recombination model fitted to out-of-frame rearrangements, and the results were checked against IGoR. In a later analysis, hypergeometric tests were used to score TCR-TCR, TCR-HLA and TCR-CMV co-occurrence, with a repertoire-size bias correction applied to TCR pairs. False discovery rates were estimated in a later analysis by permuting HLA or CMV assignments 20 times. In a later analysis, co-occurring TCRs were grouped using DBSCAN, and TCRdist sequence similarity was added for clustering within HLA-allele-positive subsets. For co-occurrence clustering, repertoires with fewer than 30,000 or more than 120,000 public chains were excluded, along with four or five repertoires with anomalous nucleotide sharing. TCRdb carries this immuneACCESS record with in-frame sequences only. Its versions omit some clonotypes, under half of them owing to an unresolved V gene in the studies checked, with the rest unexplained. V and J calls and clone size are given by that table; D and trimming were obtained from the DNA. Recorded for this sample are about 260,000 clones; under 80% of them occurred a single time. Approximately 2.1% of the sample goes to the ten largest clones.

Concerning this clone itself: Its antigen target is currently unknown. Base quality data are lacking; no much larger clone is found one base away.

Sequencing was carried out using PBMCs. This clonotype originated in a female donor in good health and CMV-seronegative. The chain uses TRBV2 and TRBJ2-1, and TRBD1 matches 7 of the central bases. CDR3 region: CASSDTGVGYNEQFF. Read as DNA, the sequence is TGTGCCAGCAGCGATACAGGGGTCGGGTACAATGAGCAGTTCTTC.